The text below deals with one TCR beta chain. Its target is unknown. Some clones are missing from TCRdb's copy, which holds only in-frame ones; the method was immunoSEQ multiplex PCR. Among some 2.1 million clones listed, less than 95% were seen once. This specimen comes from a study of shared clonotypes between healthy human individuals. Study background: Every donor yielded three CD4 naive, three CD4 memory, two CD8 naive and one CD8 memory plate. Study outcomes and limitations: As a rule, naive subsets had a larger estimated richness than memory subsets.

Naive CD8 cells lacked CD45RO, underwent positive selection for CCR7 and left out terminally differentiated effector memory CD45RA+ cells. V dropped 5 bases and J dropped 4; count of bases not matched to a gene: 8. The CDR3 extends over 15 amino acids. CDR1 SGHTA and CDR2 FQGNSA come from the germline V gene. This sequence originates from a man between 18 and 35 years old in good health. The sequencing sample was made of naive CD8+ T cells sorted from blood. V and J are TRBV7-2 and TRBJ2-7; 10 bases map to TRBD2. The CDR3 loop is CASSPWPSGSYEQYF. As DNA, the CDR3 is TGTGCCAGCAGCCCATGGCCTAGCGGGAGTTACGAGCAGTACTTC.